This T cell receptor (beta chain) was found in a study of Ad26.COV2.S vaccination and SARS-CoV-2 variants. Treatment given: 15 to 20 received Ad26.COV2.S at low or high dose, single or two shots; 5 received placebo; per-sample allocation not given. Sampling took place 63 days after the first vaccine or placebo injection. Measured with immunoSEQ multiplex PCR; TCRdb has only the in-frame clones, and not every one. The data contain 380,000 or so clones, 83% of them seen just once; the ten biggest clones take up about 7.1%. V was trimmed by 6 bases and J by 5 bases, leaving 13 bases between them. In germline, CDR1 is MNHEY, CDR2 SMNVEV (reference sequence). The CDR3 consists of 13 residues.

The genes are TRBV27 and TRBJ1-1; tentatively, D is TRBD1 (6 bases). The source of this sequence is a person aged 18-65 years who received the Ad26.COV2.S COVID-19 vaccine or a placebo. The sequencing used peripheral blood, collected in a trial of Ad26.COV2.S vaccine versus placebo. This CDR3 reads CASRGGQLTEAFF. CDR3 bases: TGTGCCAGCAGGGGGGGGCAGTTGACTGAAGCTTTCTTT.